Sequencing of this T cell receptor beta chain was carried out in a study of control samples from healthy donors and cancer patients. The V gene end was trimmed by 2 bases and the J gene end by 9 bases; junction bases not matched to a gene: 4. Germline values: CDR1 SGDLS, CDR2 YYNGEE. The CDR3 covers 13 residues. Method: immunoSEQ multiplex PCR; TCRdb's copy keeps in-frame clones and lacks some. The sample shows about 61,000 clones, roughly 90% of them seen only once. This sequence joins TRBV9 and TRBJ1-2; 10 nucleotides agree with TRBD1. What was sequenced was PBMCs. The receptor was isolated from a man in his 60s with colorectal cancer. The CDR3 region has the DNA TGTGCCAGCAGCGTCCGACAGGGGGCTAGCTACACCTTC. Protein sequence: CASSVRQGASYTF.